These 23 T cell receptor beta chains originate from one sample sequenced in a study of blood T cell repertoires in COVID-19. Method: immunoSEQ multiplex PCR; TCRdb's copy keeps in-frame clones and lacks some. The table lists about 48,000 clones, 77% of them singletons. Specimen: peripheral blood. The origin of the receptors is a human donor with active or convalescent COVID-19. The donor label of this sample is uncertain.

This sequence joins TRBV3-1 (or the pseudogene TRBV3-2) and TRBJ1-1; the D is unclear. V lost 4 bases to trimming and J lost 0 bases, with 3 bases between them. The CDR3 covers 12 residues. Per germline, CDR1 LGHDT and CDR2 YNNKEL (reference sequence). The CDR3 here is CASSPMNTEAFF. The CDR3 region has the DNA TGTGCCAGCAGCCCCATGAACACTGAAGCTTTCTTT.

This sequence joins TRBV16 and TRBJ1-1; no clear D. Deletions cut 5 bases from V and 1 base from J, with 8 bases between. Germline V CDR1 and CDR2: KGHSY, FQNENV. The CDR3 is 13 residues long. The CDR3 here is CASSEQPNTEAFF. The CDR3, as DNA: TGTGCCAGCAGCGAACAGCCGAACACTGAAGCTTTCTTT.

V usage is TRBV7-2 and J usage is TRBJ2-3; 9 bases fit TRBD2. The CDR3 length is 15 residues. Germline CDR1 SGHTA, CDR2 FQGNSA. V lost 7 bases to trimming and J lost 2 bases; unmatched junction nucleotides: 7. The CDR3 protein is CASNDGGRATDTQYF. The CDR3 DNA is TGTGCCAGCAACGATGGCGGGAGGGCCACAGATACGCAGTATTTT.

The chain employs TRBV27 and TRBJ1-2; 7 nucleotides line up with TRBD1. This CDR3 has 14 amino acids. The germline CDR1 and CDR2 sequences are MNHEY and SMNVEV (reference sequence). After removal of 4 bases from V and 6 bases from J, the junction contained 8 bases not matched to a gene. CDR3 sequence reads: CASSWTGGTDGYTF. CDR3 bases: TGTGCCAGCAGTTGGACAGGCGGGACGGATGGCTACACCTTC.

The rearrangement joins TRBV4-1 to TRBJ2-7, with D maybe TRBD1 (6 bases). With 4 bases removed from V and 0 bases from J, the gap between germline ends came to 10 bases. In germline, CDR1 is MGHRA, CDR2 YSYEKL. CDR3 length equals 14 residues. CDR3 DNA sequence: TGCGCCAGCAGCCGGCCAGGGGACTCCTACGAGCAGTACTTC. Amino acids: CASSRPGDSYEQYF.

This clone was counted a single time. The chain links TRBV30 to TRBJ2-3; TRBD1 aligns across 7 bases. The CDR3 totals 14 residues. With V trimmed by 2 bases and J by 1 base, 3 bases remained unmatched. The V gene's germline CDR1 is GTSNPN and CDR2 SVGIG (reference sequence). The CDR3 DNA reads TGTGCCTGGAGTATAACAGGGGGCACAGATACGCAGTATTTT. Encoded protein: CAWSITGGTDTQYF.

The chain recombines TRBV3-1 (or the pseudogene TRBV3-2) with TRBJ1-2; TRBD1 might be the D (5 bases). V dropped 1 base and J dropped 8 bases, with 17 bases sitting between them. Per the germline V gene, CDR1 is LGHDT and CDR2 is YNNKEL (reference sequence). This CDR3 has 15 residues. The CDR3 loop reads CASSQGGGQGGGYTF. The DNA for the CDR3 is TGTGCCAGCAGCCAAGGGGGCGGGCAGGGAGGAGGCTACACCTTC.

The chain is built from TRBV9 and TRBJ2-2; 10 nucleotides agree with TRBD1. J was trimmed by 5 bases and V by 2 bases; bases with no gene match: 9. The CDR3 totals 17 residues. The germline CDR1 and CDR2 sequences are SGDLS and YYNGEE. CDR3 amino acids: CASSVGTGTGVTGELFF. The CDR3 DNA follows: TGTGCCAGCAGCGTGGGGACCGGGACAGGGGTTACCGGGGAGCTGTTTTTT.

The CDR3 bases are TGTGCCAGCAGCCAGGGACAGGGGAACGAGCAGTACTTC. Protein product: CASSQGQGNEQYF. The chain joins TRBV7-9 to TRBJ2-7; 10 bases are shared with TRBD1. The trim removed 5 bases at V and 5 bases at J, leaving 3 bases unmatched. The germline CDR1 and CDR2 sequences are SEHNR and FQNEAQ (reference sequence). The CDR3 spans 13 residues.

The CDR3 nucleotides read TGTGCCAGTCGGGGACTAGCGGGAGAGGCGGGGGAGCTGTTTTTT. This gives the protein CASRGLAGEAGELFF. The chain recombines TRBV19 with TRBJ2-2, with 14 positions matching TRBD2. Germline V lookup: CDR1 LNHDA, CDR2 SQIVND (reference sequence). Unmatched junction bases numbered 7, after V lost 8 bases and J lost 8 bases. The CDR3 runs to 15 residues.

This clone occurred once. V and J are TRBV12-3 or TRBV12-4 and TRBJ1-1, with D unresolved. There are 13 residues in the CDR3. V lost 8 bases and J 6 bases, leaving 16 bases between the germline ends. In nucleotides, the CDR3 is TGTGCCAGCGGTGAGGCTATAAGCTCTGAAGCTTTCTTT. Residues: CASGEAISSEAFF.

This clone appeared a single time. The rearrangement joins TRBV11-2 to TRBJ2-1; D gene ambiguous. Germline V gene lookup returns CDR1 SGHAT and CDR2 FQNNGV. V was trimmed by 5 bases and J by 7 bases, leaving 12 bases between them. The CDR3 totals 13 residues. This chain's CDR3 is CASSLVSVNEQFF. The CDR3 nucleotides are TGTGCCAGCAGCCTTGTCAGTGTGAATGAGCAGTTCTTC.

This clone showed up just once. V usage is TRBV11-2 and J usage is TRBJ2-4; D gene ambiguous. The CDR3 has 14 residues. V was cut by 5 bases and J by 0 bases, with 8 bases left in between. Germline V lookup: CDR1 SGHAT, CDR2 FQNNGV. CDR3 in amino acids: CASSPELAKNIQYF. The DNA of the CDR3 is TGTGCCAGCAGCCCTGAGCTAGCCAAAAACATTCAGTACTTC.

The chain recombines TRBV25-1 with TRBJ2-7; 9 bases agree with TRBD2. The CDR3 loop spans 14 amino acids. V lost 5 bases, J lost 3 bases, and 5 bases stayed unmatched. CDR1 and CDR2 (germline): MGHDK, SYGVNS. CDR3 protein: CASSTPSGDYEQYF. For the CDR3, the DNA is TGTGCCAGCAGTACGCCTAGCGGGGACTACGAGCAGTACTTC.

The CDR3: CASSQFPGQDSYEQYF. CDR3 coding DNA: TGCGCCAGCAGCCAATTCCCCGGACAGGACTCCTACGAGCAGTACTTC. The chain is built from TRBV4-1 and TRBJ2-7; TRBD1 aligns across 7 bases. Trimming removed 2 bases from V and 0 bases from J; junction bases left unmatched: 7. This CDR3 comprises 16 residues. Germline V CDR1 and CDR2: MGHRA, YSYEKL.

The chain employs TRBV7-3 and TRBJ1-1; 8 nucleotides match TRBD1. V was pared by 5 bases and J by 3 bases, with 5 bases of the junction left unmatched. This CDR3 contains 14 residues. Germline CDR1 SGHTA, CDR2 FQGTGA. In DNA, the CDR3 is TGTGCCAGCAGCCCGGGGACAGGATACACTGAAGCTTTCTTT. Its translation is CASSPGTGYTEAFF.

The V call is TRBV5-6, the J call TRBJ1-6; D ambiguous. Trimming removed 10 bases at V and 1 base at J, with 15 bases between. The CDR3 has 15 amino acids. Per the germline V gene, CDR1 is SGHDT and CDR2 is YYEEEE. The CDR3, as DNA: TGTGCCGGAACGGGTTTTGGGTCCTATAATTCACCCCTCCACTTT. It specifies CAGTGFGSYNSPLHF.

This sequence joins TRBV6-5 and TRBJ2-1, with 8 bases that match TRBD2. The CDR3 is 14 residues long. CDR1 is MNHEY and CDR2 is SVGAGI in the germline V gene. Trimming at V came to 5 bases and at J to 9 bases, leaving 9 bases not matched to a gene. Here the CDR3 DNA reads TGTGCCAGCAGTACCAGCGGGAGATTCGGTGAGCAGTTCTTC. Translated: CASSTSGRFGEQFF.

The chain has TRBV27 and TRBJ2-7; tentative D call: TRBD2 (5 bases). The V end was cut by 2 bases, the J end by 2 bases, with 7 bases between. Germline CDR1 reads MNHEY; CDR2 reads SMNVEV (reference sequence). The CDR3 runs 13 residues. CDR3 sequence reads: CASSLTSTYEQYF. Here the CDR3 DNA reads TGTGCCAGCAGTTTAACTAGTACCTACGAGCAGTACTTC.

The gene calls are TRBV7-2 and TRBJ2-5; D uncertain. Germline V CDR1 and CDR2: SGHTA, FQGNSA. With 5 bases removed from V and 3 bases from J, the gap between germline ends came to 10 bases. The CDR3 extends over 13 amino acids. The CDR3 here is CASSLRVEETQYF. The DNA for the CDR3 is TGTGCCAGCAGCCTACGAGTGGAAGAGACCCAGTACTTC.

The CDR3 here is CASSLAAGGPPETQYF. The CDR3 DNA is TGTGCCAGCAGCTTAGCTGCGGGAGGGCCCCCTGAGACCCAGTACTTC. The chain uses TRBV7-8 and TRBJ2-5; 9 bases map to TRBD2. J was trimmed by 5 bases and V by 0 bases; bases with no gene match: 7. Germline CDR1 is SGHVS and CDR2 is FQNEAQ. This CDR3 is built from 16 residues.

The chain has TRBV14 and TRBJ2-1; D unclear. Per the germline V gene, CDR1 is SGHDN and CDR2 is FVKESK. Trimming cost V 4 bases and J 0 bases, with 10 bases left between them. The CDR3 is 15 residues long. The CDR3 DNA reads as TGTGCCAGCAGCCGGGCCGGCGTCTCCTACAATGAGCAGTTCTTC. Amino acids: CASSRAGVSYNEQFF.

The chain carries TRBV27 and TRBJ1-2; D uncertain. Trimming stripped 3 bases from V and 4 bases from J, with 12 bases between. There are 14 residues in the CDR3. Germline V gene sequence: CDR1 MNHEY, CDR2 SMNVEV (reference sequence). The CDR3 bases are TGTGCCAGCAGTTTTGGGCCGGGAACCTATGGCTACACCTTC. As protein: CASSFGPGTYGYTF.